This T cell receptor (beta chain) appears in the sequencing data of a study of blood T cell repertoires in COVID-19. Study summary: The United States, Italy and Spain supplied acute and convalescent COVID-19 samples. From T cells, B-cell-depleted T cells, or PBMCs came the material, which was cDNA or gDNA.

Seattle participants joined during active infection and were tracked over time. The CDR3 is 13 amino acids. Germline-derived CDR1 and CDR2 are KGHSH and LQKENI. V was shortened by 2 bases and J by 5 bases, with 9 bases between the two germline ends. Here immunoSEQ multiplex PCR was the method, and the copy in TCRdb shows in-frame clones only, minus some. The sample consists of about 200,000 clones, approximately 85% of them appearing once. This chain connects TRBV18 to TRBJ2-5; no firm D call. Sequenced sample: peripheral blood. The receptor's source is a woman of 80 years or more with COVID-19, enrolled during active disease. DNA of the CDR3: TGTGCCAGCTCACCAACAACGCAGGAGACCCAGTACTTC. It codes for CASSPTTQETQYF.